This entry describes one T cell receptor (beta chain). The time point here: late/post reinfection, 12 to 24 weeks after detection. Sorted cells were sequenced directly ex vivo without any in vitro expansion. The Montreal HEPCO cohort supplied donors who inject drugs. The data stem from a study of memory CD8 T cells in hepatitis C reinfection. Study-level information: After reinfection, two primary-infection resolvers became chronically infected. Reinfection meant HCV RNA positivity after two negatives ≥60 days apart. Between 12 and 24 weeks after reinfection detection, late samples were drawn.

The CDR3 length is 16 residues. Germline loops: CDR1 ENHRY, CDR2 SYGVKD. The V segment lost 2 bases and the J segment 6 bases; nucleotides outside the gene matches: 11. The method was immunoSEQ multiplex PCR; TCRdb's version includes in-frame clones alone and lacks a portion of them. The sample holds some 46,000 clones, approximately 89% seen once. The V call is TRBV10-3, the J call TRBJ2-3, with 7 bases fitting TRBD1. Sequenced input: naive CD8+ T cells sorted from blood. This receptor was obtained from a man aged 18 to 30 with hepatitis C virus infection. The CDR3 DNA is TGTGCCATCAGTGAGGAACAGGGGCTAAATCAGGATACGCAGTATTTT. This sequence encodes CAISEEQGLNQDTQYF.